This T cell receptor beta chain was captured by sequencing in a study of blood T cell repertoires in COVID-19. V dropped 6 bases and J dropped 5; count of bases not matched to a gene: 6. The germline V gene has CDR1 SGHRS and CDR2 YFSETQ. The CDR3 is 14 residues long. This table comes from immunoSEQ multiplex PCR, and its TCRdb copy is limited to in-frame clones, with some not included. The table has approximately 210,000 clones, 75% to 90% seen once; the top ten hold 2% to 2.5%. Specimen: peripheral blood. V and J are TRBV5-1 and TRBJ2-2; 8 bases are shared with TRBD1. The TCR comes from a young man who had recovered from COVID-19. The CDR3: CASKRQGRTGELFF. The CDR3 DNA reads TGCGCCAGCAAGAGACAGGGGCGTACCGGGGAGCTGTTTTTT.